Sequencing of this T cell receptor (beta chain) was carried out in a study of cytomegalovirus exposure and HLA in healthy donors. Study-wide findings and caveats: Presence/absence analyses assumed roughly uniform sequencing depth across donors, which may not hold. Usually a TCR sequence was rare, but some public TCRs were found in many donors. The study reported that TCR beta sequences accurately predicted HLA-A and HLA-B alleles in most subjects.

Trimming left V 8 bases short and J 2 bases short, with 10 bases between. The germline V gene encodes CDR1 LNHDA and CDR2 SQIVND (reference sequence). The CDR3 length is 13 residues. This clone occurred a few times. Its antigen is currently unknown. The PCR ran on 60 Vbeta and 13 Jbeta primers. Repertoires were generated with immunoSEQ multiplex PCR, while TCRdb's copy carries only in-frame clones and drops some. Of 50,000 to 65,000 clones detected, more than 70% appear once; the ten largest clones hold around a quarter. Specimen: PBMCs. V gene TRBV19 combines with J gene TRBJ1-5; weak D call: TRBD1 (5 bases). The TCR originated in a woman aged 35 to 49 in good health and CMV-seropositive. The chain's CDR3 is CASGGGGNQPQHF. The CDR3 nucleotides read TGTGCCAGTGGGGGAGGTGGCAATCAGCCCCAGCATTTT. Together with reference TRBV19 and TRBJ1-5, the CDR3 gives the full variable domain: DGGITQSPKYLFRKEGQNVTLSCEQNLNHDAMYWYRQDPGQGLRLIYYSQIVNDFQKGDIAEGYSVSREKKESFPLTVTSAQKNPTAFYLCASGGGGNQPQHFGDGTRLSIL.